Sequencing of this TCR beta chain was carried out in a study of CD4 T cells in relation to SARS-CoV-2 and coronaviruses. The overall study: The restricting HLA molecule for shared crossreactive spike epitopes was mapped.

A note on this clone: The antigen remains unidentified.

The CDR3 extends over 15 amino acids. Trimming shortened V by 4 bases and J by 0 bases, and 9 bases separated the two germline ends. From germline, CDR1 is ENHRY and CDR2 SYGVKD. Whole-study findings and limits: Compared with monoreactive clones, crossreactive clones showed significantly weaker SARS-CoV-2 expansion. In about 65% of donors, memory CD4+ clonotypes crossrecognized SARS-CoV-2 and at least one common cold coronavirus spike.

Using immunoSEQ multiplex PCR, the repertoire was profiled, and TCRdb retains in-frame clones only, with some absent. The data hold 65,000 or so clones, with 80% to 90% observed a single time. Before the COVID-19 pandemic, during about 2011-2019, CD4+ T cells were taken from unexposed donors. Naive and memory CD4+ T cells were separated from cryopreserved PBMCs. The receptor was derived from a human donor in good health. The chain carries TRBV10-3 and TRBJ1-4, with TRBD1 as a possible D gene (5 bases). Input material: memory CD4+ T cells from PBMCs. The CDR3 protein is CAISVRQTTNEKLFF. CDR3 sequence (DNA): TGTGCCATCAGTGTCCGACAGACAACTAATGAAAAACTGTTTTTT.